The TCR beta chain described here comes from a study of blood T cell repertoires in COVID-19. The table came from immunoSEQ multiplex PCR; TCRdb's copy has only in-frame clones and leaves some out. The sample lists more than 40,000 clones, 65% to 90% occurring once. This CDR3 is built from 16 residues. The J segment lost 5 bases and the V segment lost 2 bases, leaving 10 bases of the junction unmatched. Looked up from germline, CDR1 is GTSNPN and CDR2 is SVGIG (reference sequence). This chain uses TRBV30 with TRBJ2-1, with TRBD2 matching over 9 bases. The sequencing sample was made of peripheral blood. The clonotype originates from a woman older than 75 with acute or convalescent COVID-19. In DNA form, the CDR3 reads TGTGCCTGGAGTAAAAGGGCGGGGGGGCCCCACAATGAGCAGTTCTTC. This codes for CAWSKRAGGPHNEQFF. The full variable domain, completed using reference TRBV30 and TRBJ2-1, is SQTIHQWPATLVQPVGSPLSLECTVEGTSNPNLYWYRQAAGRGLQLLFYSVGIGQISSEVPQNLSASRPQDRQFILSSKKLLLSDSGFYLCAWSKRAGGPHNEQFFGPGTRLTVL.